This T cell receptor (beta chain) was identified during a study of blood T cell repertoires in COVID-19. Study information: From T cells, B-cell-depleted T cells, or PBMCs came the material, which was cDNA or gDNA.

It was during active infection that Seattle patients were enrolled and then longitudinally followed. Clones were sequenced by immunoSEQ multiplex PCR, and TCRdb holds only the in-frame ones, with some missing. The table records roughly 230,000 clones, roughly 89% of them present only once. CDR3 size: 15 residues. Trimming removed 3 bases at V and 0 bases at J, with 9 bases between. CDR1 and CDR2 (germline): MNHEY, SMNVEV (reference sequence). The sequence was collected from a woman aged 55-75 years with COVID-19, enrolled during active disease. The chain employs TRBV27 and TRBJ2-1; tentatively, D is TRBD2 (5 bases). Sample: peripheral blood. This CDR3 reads CASSLGGFSYNEQFF. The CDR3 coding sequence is TGTGCCAGCAGTTTGGGCGGGTTCTCCTACAATGAGCAGTTCTTC.